Listed below are T cell receptor beta chains from one sample, sequenced in a study of monozygotic twins with inflammatory bowel disease. TCRdb re-called the 5' RACE reads and gives one entry per CDR3 protein, without DNA. The sample totals more than 110,000 distinct CDR3 sequences. The sequencing sample was made of blood. Receptors were obtained from a human donor with ulcerative colitis or Crohn's disease, or a healthy co-twin of an affected twin (not recorded which). CDR3s include the opening cysteine and the closing phenylalanine or tryptophan.

TRBV11-2,TRBJ1-3,CASSPRGPTGNTIYF
TRBV29-1,TRBJ2-7,CSVAASWSSYEQYF
TRBV29-1,TRBJ1-2,CSGGRGYGYTF
TRBV20-1,TRBJ2-3,CSARDGAGAPPDTQYF
TRBV7-9,TRBJ2-7,CASSSLTEQYF
TRBV5-1,TRBJ2-1,CASSSTLYNEQFF
TRBV6-5,TRBJ1-5,CASSYGPFNQPQHF
TRBV28,TRBJ2-7,CASSGEGGSSYEQYF
TRBV29-1,TRBJ2-6,CSVGGRSGANVLTF
TRBV29-1,TRBJ2-7,CSVVLRGSSYEQYF
TRBV20-1,TRBJ2-3,CSARGRVSTDTQYF
TRBV15,TRBJ2-7,CATSKKQGVYEQYF
TRBV7-2,TRBJ2-7,CASSLATGGLYEQYF
TRBV12-3/TRBV12-4,TRBJ2-6,CASGGLNLNVLTF
TRBV7-2,TRBJ2-2,CASSLAKIRDRGVGELFF
TRBV5-5,TRBJ2-7,CASSLKDGYEQYF
TRBV5-1,TRBJ2-3,CASSLRQGQGVTDTQYF
TRBV5-4,TRBJ2-7,CASTPTPGSSYEQYF
TRBV5-1,TRBJ1-5,CASSLESGGNQPQHF
TRBV29-1,TRBJ2-1,CSVYGGNEQFF
TRBV20-1,TRBJ2-5,CSAPTGYQETQYF
TRBV11-2,TRBJ2-2,CASSLGGLALANTGELFF
TRBV5-1,TRBJ2-5,CASLGQETQYF
TRBV7-3,TRBJ2-7,CASSLLAGKPPDEQYF
TRBV14,TRBJ2-3,CASLRAGTDTQYF
TRBV29-1,TRBJ2-7,CSVLTGPEQYF
TRBV20-1,TRBJ2-7,CSARGGQGLGEQYF
TRBV5-1,TRBJ1-1,CASSPQGANTEAFF
TRBV3-1,TRBJ1-1,CASSQVSLNTEAFF
TRBV12-3/TRBV12-4,TRBJ2-7,CASSLVAGDGSYEQYF
TRBV29-1,TRBJ2-5,CSVDWGETQYF
TRBV24-1,TRBJ2-1,CATSDLATGEGNEQFF
TRBV29-1,TRBJ2-1,CSVEEFRDRNEQFF
TRBV10-2,TRBJ2-1,CASSESRAVEQFF
TRBV20-1,TRBJ1-5,CSARFGSGGGSQPQHF
TRBV6-5,TRBJ1-1,CASSYASRRNTEAFF
TRBV5-1,TRBJ1-2,CASSLGKETGGRYGYTF
TRBV20-1,TRBJ2-7,CSARPTGLAGGYEQYF
TRBV28,TRBJ2-5,CASSWGLRKTQYF
TRBV3-1,TRBJ1-1,CASSRQGGTEAFF
TRBV7-2,TRBJ2-3,CASSLVTSGSIADTQYF
TRBV4-3,TRBJ2-2,CASSQATSGNTGELFF
TRBV11-2,TRBJ2-7,CASSLDLGGLGEQYF
TRBV9,TRBJ2-5,CASSVGPGETQYF
TRBV10-2,TRBJ1-2,CASSEAQGASGYGYTF
TRBV20-1,TRBJ1-5,CSARWAHNQPQHF
TRBV29-1,TRBJ1-1,CSVQNRPGQPMNTEAFF
TRBV6-6,TRBJ1-1,CASNPDRYTEAFF
TRBV4-3,TRBJ2-3,CASSAQGTAGNTDTQYF
TRBV5-1,TRBJ2-3,CASRTGYQADTQYF
TRBV7-2,TRBJ2-4,CASSKEPKNIQYF